The table lists the clone carrying this T cell receptor (beta chain) with a few counts. Its antigen is still unknown. The CDR3 runs to 12 residues. V was pared by 2 bases and J by 10 bases, with 11 bases between. Germline CDR1 MNHEY, CDR2 SVGEGT. Construction of TCR beta libraries relied on iRepertoire HTBI primers and on Arm-PCR targeting CDR3 regions. One entry per CDR3 protein results from TCRdb running MiXCR on the multiplex PCR reads. The profile shows 500,000 to 700,000 distinct CDR3 sequences, about 16% of them singletons. The data were obtained in a study of regulatory T cells in long-lasting Graves disease. Study-wide results and caveats: TRBV28, TRBJ1-2 and TRBJ2-5 emerged as the favored segments in persistent disease.

Sample time point: newly diagnosed GD, antithyroid drugs for less than 3 months. Following extraction of RNA from PBMCs, that RNA was used to make the TCR library. These data also formed part of another study, on T cells in Graves' hyperthyroidism and ophthalmopathy. That work states: With the HTBI primer set, the TCR CDR3 went through a first round of RT-PCR. Also found in blood were most expanded thyroid clonotypes above 0.001.

This receptor was obtained from a woman aged 25 to 45 with Graves disease. Material: peripheral blood mononuclear cells (PBMCs), obtained at new diagnosis, from a patient treated with antithyroid drugs. The chain employs TRBV6-2 or TRBV6-3 and TRBJ1-1, with a weak D call TRBD1 (5 bases). CDR3: CASSYAGTRAFF. CDR3 bases: TGTGCCAGCAGTTACGCCGGGACGAGAGCTTTCTTT.